The T cell receptor (beta chain) under discussion was sequenced for a study of neurological immune-mediated disorders. This clonotype appeared many times. No antigen is known for it. Every sequencing run produced over 190 million TCR-beta sequences, and the sequences from any one run covered 15-18 subjects. TCRdb recomputed calls from the 5' RACE reads with MiXCR, one row per CDR3 protein. The table has 60,000 to 90,000 distinct CDR3 sequences, roughly 10% seen once. Germline CDR1 is MDHEN and CDR2 is SYDVKM. CDR3 length: 14 residues. V was clipped by 5 bases and J by 5 bases; unmatched bases: 4. Time point meaning: longitudinal time-point 1 (baseline). Overall study results and limits: Across subjects, no CDR3 amino acid sequence appeared in expanded clones of more than one subject, a finding that suggested private repertoires in all groups.

Sequenced sample: PBMCs. The sequence derives from a man aged 25 to 40 in good health. The chain uses TRBV28 and TRBJ2-5; TRBD2 matches 11 bases. The CDR3: CASSELAGGETQYF. As DNA, the CDR3 is TGTGCCAGCAGTGAGCTAGCGGGAGGTGAGACCCAGTACTTC.